The entry below describes one T cell receptor beta chain. The antigen remains unidentified. Using immunoSEQ multiplex PCR, the repertoire was profiled, and TCRdb retains in-frame clones only, with some absent. The sample has 130,000 to 150,000 clones; about 86% are singletons. These data are taken from a study of T cell responses to AZD1222 COVID-19 vaccine. The CDR3 consists of 17 residues. Trimming shortened V by 3 bases and J by 4 bases, and 19 bases separated the two germline ends. The germline V gene encodes CDR1 SGHRS and CDR2 YFSETQ. Study outcomes and limitations: Spike-specific TCR breadth and depth went up after people got two AZD1222 doses.

The material sequenced was peripheral blood, taken 28 days after the second AZD1222 dose. This clonotype originated in an adult who received the AZD1222 COVID-19 vaccine. The chain couples TRBV5-1 to TRBJ2-2, with D possibly TRBD1 on 5 matching bases. The CDR3, as DNA: TGCGCCAGCAGCTATGAATCTCTGACAGTAGGCACCGGGGAGCTGTTTTTT. This sequence encodes CASSYESLTVGTGELFF. Filled out from reference TRBV5-1 and TRBJ2-2, the complete variable domain reads KAGVTQTPRYLIKTRGQQVTLSCSPISGHRSVSWYQQTPGQGLQFLFEYFSETQRNKGNFPGRFSGRQFSNSRSEMNVSTLELGDSALYLCASSYESLTVGTGELFFGEGSRLTVL.